This TCR beta chain appears in the sequencing data of a study of shared clonotypes between healthy human individuals. The CDR3 consists of 13 residues. The V gene's germline CDR1 is SEHNR and CDR2 FQNEAQ (reference sequence). Trimming shortened V by 5 bases and J by 1 base, and 9 bases separated the two germline ends. This clone showed up just a few times. Produced via immunoSEQ multiplex PCR; TCRdb's table is partial and in-frame only. This table holds approximately 510,000 clones, about four fifths found once. The chain uses TRBV7-9 and TRBJ2-7, with TRBD1 as a possible D gene (5 bases). The source is a woman aged 35 to 49 in good health. Some clones in this sample may be carry-over from other donors' samples. Sequencing used PBMCs. For the CDR3, the DNA is TGTGCCAGCAGCCCAGGGCGGTCCTACGAGCAGTACTTC. Translating it yields CASSPGRSYEQYF.